The present T cell receptor beta chain was sequenced within a study of T cell repertoires in cytomegalovirus infection. At the level of the study: Recently identified HLA-C-restricted CMV epitopes were used, and well-studied HLA-B-restricted CMV epitopes were used as well. TCR beta signatures that were public indicated CMV infection and matching HLA type. Overall study results and limits: In two of eight donors, the top clonotype was HLA-C-restricted CMV-specific. Cumulative public TCR beta family frequency identified carriers of CMV plus the relevant HLA.

Remarks on this clonotype: Its antigen is not known.

In TCRdb, the reads were re-called with MiXCR into one record per CDR3 protein. The sample yields some 99,000 distinct CDR3 sequences, about 30% seen once. Per the germline V gene, CDR1 is SGHAT and CDR2 is FQNNGV. V dropped 1 base and J dropped 0 bases, with 8 bases sitting between them. This CDR3 region has 15 residues. The input for sequencing was CD8+ T cells from cultured PBMCs, taken from culture after CMV antigen stimulation. The clonotype was recovered from a human donor in good health (CMV status not recorded). Some clones in this sample may be carry-over from other donors' samples. The chain joins TRBV11-2 to TRBJ2-3, with TRBD1 as a possible D gene (5 bases). This chain's CDR3 is CASSLGGASTDTQYF. In DNA, the CDR3 is TGTGCCAGCAGCTTAGGTGGGGCGAGCACAGATACGCAGTATTTT.